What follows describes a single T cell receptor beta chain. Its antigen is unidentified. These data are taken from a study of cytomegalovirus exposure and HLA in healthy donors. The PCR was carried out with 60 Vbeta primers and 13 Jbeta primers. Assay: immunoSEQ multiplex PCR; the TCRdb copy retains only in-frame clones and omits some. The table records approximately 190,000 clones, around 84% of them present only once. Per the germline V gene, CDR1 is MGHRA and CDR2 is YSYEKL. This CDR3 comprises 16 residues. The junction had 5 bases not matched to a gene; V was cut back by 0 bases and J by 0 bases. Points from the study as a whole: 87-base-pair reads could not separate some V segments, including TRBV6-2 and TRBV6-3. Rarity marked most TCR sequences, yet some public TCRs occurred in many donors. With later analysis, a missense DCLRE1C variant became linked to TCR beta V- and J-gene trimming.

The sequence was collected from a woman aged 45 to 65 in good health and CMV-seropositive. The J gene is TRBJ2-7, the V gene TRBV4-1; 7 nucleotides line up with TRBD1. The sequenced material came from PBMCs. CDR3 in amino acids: CASSQEGQPSSYEQYF. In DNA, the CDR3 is TGCGCCAGCAGCCAAGAGGGACAGCCAAGCTCCTACGAGCAGTACTTC.